In its sample, the clone carrying this TCR beta chain was seen many times. No antigen is known for it. Trimming at V came to 2 bases and at J to 3 bases, leaving 5 bases not matched to a gene. The CDR3 extends over 16 amino acids. CDR1 is MDHEN, CDR2 SYDVKM, per germline. In TCRdb, the RACE reads were re-called with MiXCR into one record per CDR3 protein. The table records about 120,000 distinct CDR3 sequences, roughly an eighth of them present only once. The time point is: patch test 1, 2 weeks after DPC sensitization. The treatment denotes: therapeutic diphenylcyclopropenone sensitization with weekly scalp DPC. Patients had alopecia, were aged 18 to 70, and were not pregnant. The data derive from a study of human T cells and chemical hapten exposure. Study information: Alopecia areata, totalis and universalis patients, mostly female, were included. Study outcomes and limitations: The number of TCRs above 1 in 1000 frequency did not change after DPC sensitization.

The chain is built from TRBV28 and TRBJ2-1; 9 positions agree with TRBD1. The sequence was collected from a woman between 50 and 59 years old with alopecia areata. Some clones in this sample may be carry-over from other donors' samples. Sequencing was performed on whole blood, taken in connection with sensitization to the hapten diphenylcyclopropenone (DPC). This CDR3 reads CASSLGTGMNYNEQFF. In DNA, the CDR3 is TGTGCCAGCAGTTTAGGGACAGGGATGAACTACAATGAGCAGTTCTTC.